The TCR beta chain under discussion was sequenced for a study of blood T cell repertoires in COVID-19. Study as a whole: Spain, Italy and the United States supplied samples that represented acute and convalescent COVID-19. From T cells, B-cell-depleted T cells, or PBMCs came the material, which was cDNA or gDNA.

Under the authors' procedure: Nucleated cell number was recorded as an estimate derived from reference gene primer amplification. The protocol was immunoSEQ multiplex PCR, while the TCRdb copy is restricted to in-frame clones and leaves out a portion. Clone size and V and J calls were adopted from that table, with D and trimming inferred from the DNA. The sample carries some 200,000 clones, about 89% recorded once. V shed 4 bases and J shed 0 bases, with 14 bases lying between them. This CDR3 comprises 16 residues. CDR1 SGDLS and CDR2 YYNGEE come from the germline V gene. The source is a woman between 40 and 55 years old with acute or convalescent COVID-19. Sequencing was done on a sample of peripheral blood. The chain links TRBV9 to TRBJ1-3; maybe TRBD1 (6 bases). The CDR3 loop is CASSLNRVDSGNTIYF. CDR3 DNA sequence: TGTGCCAGCAGCCTAAACAGGGTGGACTCTGGAAACACCATATATTTT.